This T cell receptor (beta chain) was recorded in a study of blood T cell repertoires in COVID-19. In the study overall: Some COVID-19 samples were acute and others convalescent; all came from the United States, Italy and Spain. Nucleic acid was either cDNA or gDNA, and it came from T cells, B-cell-depleted T cells, or PBMCs.

In the original workflow: Scientists estimated how many nucleated cells there were by amplifying reference gene primers. Using immunoSEQ multiplex PCR, the repertoire was profiled, and TCRdb retains in-frame clones only, with some absent. The V and J calls and clone size are taken from that table; D and trimming were inferred from the DNA. The sample has 150,000 to 200,000 clones, just over 85% seen once. The TCR was taken from a man aged 50 or older with active or convalescent COVID-19. The specimen was peripheral blood.

For the CDR3, the DNA is TGTGCCACCAGTGATTTGCACACTAGCGGGGGGCCGAGCTCCTACAATGAGCAGTTCTTC. Translated: CATSDLHTSGGPSSYNEQFF. The V gene is TRBV24-1, the J gene TRBJ2-1; TRBD2 matches at 12 bases. The CDR3 totals 20 residues. Losses at the gene ends were 0 bases for V and 0 bases for J; bases not matched to a gene: 8. Germline CDR1 is KGHDR and CDR2 is SFDVKD.